The source of this T cell receptor (beta chain) is a study of blood T cells in healthy people across ages. Study overall: T cells yielded about one barcoded beta molecule per two cells through template switching. Study-level points and caveats: A strong correlation was seen between TCR beta diversity and naive T cell percentage. A greater number of naive CD4+ cells and higher diversity distinguished long-lived donors from aged donors.

Germline values: CDR1 MNHEY, CDR2 SMNVEV (reference sequence). This CDR3 comprises 15 residues. V shed 0 bases and J shed 10 bases, with 13 bases lying between them. The authors ran a second PCR of roughly 6 to 12 cycles using a sample-barcoded 5' primer and a J-beta primer mix. CDR3-containing paired-end reads numbering at least 3 million came from each sample. TCRdb passed the 5' RACE reads through MiXCR, listing each CDR3 protein once. The profile covers fewer than 2 million distinct CDR3 sequences, with about 39% appearing a single time and under 25% taken by the ten largest. This clonotype turned up a few times. Its antigen is not identified.

Sequences were obtained from blood. V usage is TRBV27 and J usage is TRBJ1-6; D not resolved. The TCR originated in a human donor in good health. DNA for the CDR3: TGTGCCAGCAGTTTATCGGAACCGGGCGGCTCACCCCTCCACTTT. Translated, it gives CASSLSEPGGSPLHF.